The 2 T cell receptor beta chains below all came from one sample that was sequenced in a study of T-cell reconstitution after alpha-beta-depleted transplantation in children. A library of TCRbeta sequences, prepared with unique molecular identifiers, was generated. TCRdb re-called the PCR reads with MiXCR, one entry per CDR3 protein. The repertoire holds more than 500,000 distinct CDR3 sequences, with over 9.5% as singletons. The source material was PBMCs, mostly from graft donor cells, sampled 180 days after TCRalphabeta/CD19-depleted stem cell transplant. The receptor set was obtained from a female patient aged 2-15 years who had a stem cell transplant for aplastic anemia, so the T cells may come from the graft donor.

This clonotype appeared a few times. The genes are TRBV6-2 or TRBV6-3 and TRBJ2-1; tentatively, D is TRBD1 (5 bases). Per germline, CDR1 MNHEY and CDR2 SVGEGT. Trimming took off 10 bases at V and 9 bases at J, with 22 bases between the two ends. The CDR3 runs to 14 residues. DNA of the CDR3: TGTGCCACACTACGGCTGCAGGGCTTGGGTGAGCAGTTCTTC. It specifies CATLRLQGLGEQFF.

This clonotype has ten or more counts. The chain combines TRBV20-1 with TRBJ1-1, with D uncertain. Trimming removed 3 bases at V and 10 bases at J, with 15 bases between. Germline V gene lookup returns CDR1 DFQATT and CDR2 SNEGSKA (reference sequence). This CDR3 has 12 residues. The CDR3 sequence: CSASSSNVGAFF. CDR3 coding DNA: TGCAGTGCTAGCTCGTCAAACGTTGGAGCTTTCTTT.